One sample yielded the 22 T cell receptor beta chains listed below, sequenced in a study of blood T cell repertoires in COVID-19 (TCRdb year 2020). The library relied on the immunoSEQ multiplex PCR assay. TCRdb carries this immuneACCESS record with in-frame sequences only. Its versions omit some clonotypes, under half of them owing to an unresolved V gene in the studies checked, with the rest unexplained. The sample has about 190,000 clones on record, 65% to 85% of them singletons. About 5% of the sample rests with the top ten. Sequenced material: peripheral blood. These TCRs come from a woman younger than 45 with acute or convalescent COVID-19.

V usage is TRBV20-1 and J usage is TRBJ1-1; D may be TRBD1 (6 bases). CDR3 size: 10 residues. Germline V lookup: CDR1 DFQATT, CDR2 SNEGSKA (reference sequence). The V gene lost 4 bases and the J gene lost 10 bases, with 10 bases spanning the gap. DNA for the CDR3: TGCAGTGCTACCGGCAGGGGAGCTTTCTTT. This translates into CSATGRGAFF.

The genes are TRBV6-2 or TRBV6-3 and TRBJ1-5, with D maybe TRBD1 (6 bases). CDR3 length: 14 residues. Germline CDR1 MNHEY, CDR2 SVGEGT. V was shortened by 6 bases and J by 6 bases, with 15 bases between the two germline ends. The CDR3 region is CASSRAGAGQPQHF. The CDR3 region has the DNA TGTGCCAGCAGCCGAGCAGGGGCCGGTCAGCCCCAGCATTTT.

This chain links TRBV30 with TRBJ2-3; TRBD2 matches at 14 bases. Germline CDR1 reads GTSNPN; CDR2 reads SVGIG (reference sequence). There are 17 residues in the CDR3. The V gene end was trimmed by 1 base and the J gene end by 4 bases; junction bases not matched to a gene: 7. The CDR3 is CAWSGLAGGRASDTQYF. CDR3 in DNA: TGTGCCTGGAGTGGACTAGCGGGGGGGAGGGCCTCAGATACGCAGTATTTT. The whole variable domain, filled in from reference TRBV30 and TRBJ2-3, reads SQTIHQWPATLVQPVGSPLSLECTVEGTSNPNLYWYRQAAGRGLQLLFYSVGIGQISSEVPQNLSASRPQDRQFILSSKKLLLSDSGFYLCAWSGLAGGRASDTQYFGPGTRLTVL.

This clone was counted a few times. This rearrangement joins TRBV13 to TRBJ1-1, with D perhaps matching TRBD1 (6 bases). This CDR3 spans 16 amino acids. The V and J ends lost 1 base and 1 base respectively, with 13 bases between them. The germline V gene encodes CDR1 PRHDT and CDR2 FYEKMQ (reference sequence). Here the CDR3 reads CASSLDRGAGNTEAFF. The CDR3 DNA reads TGTGCCAGCAGCTTAGACCGGGGGGCGGGGAACACTGAAGCTTTCTTT.

The chain links TRBV6-5 to TRBJ2-7, with 11 nucleotides matching TRBD2. The CDR3 runs to 15 residues. V shed 6 bases and J 3 bases; nucleotides not matched to a gene: 7. The germline CDR1 and CDR2 sequences are MNHEY and SVGAGI. The CDR3 DNA follows: TGTGCCAGCAGCCCCGGGACTAGCGGTTACTACGAGCAGTACTTC. Amino acid sequence: CASSPGTSGYYEQYF.

There are a few counts of this clone. The chain employs TRBV7-2 and TRBJ2-1, with unresolved D. The germline CDR1 and CDR2 sequences are SGHTA and FQGNSA. V gave up 3 bases and J gave up 7 bases, with 7 bases separating them. The CDR3 loop spans 12 amino acids. CDR3 sequence (DNA): TGTGCCAGCAGCTTTGTCAGGAATGAGCAGTTCTTC. Its translation: CASSFVRNEQFF.

This chain uses TRBV4-3 with TRBJ1-5; tentatively, D is TRBD1 (5 bases). Trimming cost V 0 bases and J 7 bases, with 10 bases left between them. The germline V gene encodes CDR1 LGHNA and CDR2 YSLEER. CDR3 length: 14 residues. CDR3 region: CASSQDGGLQPQHF. The CDR3 nucleotides are TGCGCCAGCAGCCAAGATGGGGGGTTACAGCCCCAGCATTTT.

The V and J genes are TRBV10-1 and TRBJ2-1; TRBD1 matches 9 bases. This CDR3 comprises 15 residues. Germline CDR1 WNHNN, CDR2 SYGVQD (reference sequence). V was pared by 4 bases and J by 5 bases, with 6 bases of the junction left unmatched. CDR3: CASSGGQGLNNEQFF. The CDR3 bases are TGCGCCAGCAGTGGTGGACAGGGGCTCAACAATGAGCAGTTCTTC.

This clone showed up many times. CDR3 in DNA: TGTGCCAGCAGCTCCCTGGGGAGGGAGACCCAGTACTTC. Encoded protein: CASSSLGRETQYF. The V call is TRBV7-2, the J call TRBJ2-5; D is perhaps TRBD2 (6 bases). This CDR3 has 13 amino acids. Germline assignment: CDR1 SGHTA and CDR2 FQGNSA. Trimming left V 4 bases short and J 5 bases short, with 11 bases between. The full variable domain, with the rest looked up from reference TRBV7-2 and TRBJ2-5, is GAGVSQSPSNKVTEKGKDVELRCDPISGHTALYWYRQSLGQGLEFLIYFQGNSAPDKSGLPSDRFSAERTGGSVSTLTIQRTQQEDSAVYLCASSSLGRETQYFGPGTRLLVL.

The V and J genes are TRBV30 and TRBJ1-4; 7 bases are a match to TRBD1. This CDR3 spans 14 amino acids. The ends lost 3 bases at V and 5 bases at J; junction bases unmatched: 6. Per the germline V gene, CDR1 is GTSNPN and CDR2 is SVGIG (reference sequence). CDR3 nucleotide sequence: TGTGCCTGGAGGGGCGGGACAGAGAATGAAAAACTGTTTTTT. Amino acids: CAWRGGTENEKLFF.

The gene calls are TRBV18 and TRBJ1-3; weak D call: TRBD1 (5 bases). CDR1 and CDR2 (germline): KGHSH, LQKENI. The CDR3 has 15 amino acids. V was shortened by 3 bases and J by 2 bases, with 11 bases between the two germline ends. CDR3 sequence reads: CASSPQGQAGNTIYF. DNA for the CDR3: TGTGCCAGCTCACCTCAGGGTCAGGCTGGAAACACCATATATTTT.

The CDR3 region has the DNA TGTGCCACCAAGACTAGCGGGAGGCGGTTTGATGAGCAGTTCTTC. Protein: CATKTSGRRFDEQFF. The rearrangement uses TRBV3-1 (or the pseudogene TRBV3-2) and TRBJ2-1; the match to TRBD2 covers 13 bases. V dropped 10 bases and J dropped 8; count of bases not matched to a gene: 11. Germline V gene lookup returns CDR1 LGHDT and CDR2 YNNKEL (reference sequence). CDR3 length: 15 residues.

This chain connects TRBV27 to TRBJ1-5; D unresolved. The V gene lost 3 bases and the J gene lost 3 bases, with 9 bases spanning the gap. Looked up from germline, CDR1 is MNHEY and CDR2 is SMNVEV (reference sequence). CDR3 size: 14 residues. The CDR3 region is CASSFGGNNQPQHF. CDR3 coding DNA: TGTGCCAGCAGTTTTGGCGGGAACAATCAGCCCCAGCATTTT.

The chain carries TRBV28 and TRBJ2-2; 7 bases agree with TRBD1. CDR3 length: 12 amino acids. CDR1 and CDR2 from the germline V gene are MDHEN and SYDVKM. The J segment lost 7 bases and the V segment lost 10 bases, leaving 6 bases of the junction unmatched. The CDR3 sequence is CATTGLSGELFF. As DNA, the CDR3 is TGTGCCACGACAGGGCTCAGCGGGGAGCTGTTTTTT.

This clone showed up just once. The rearrangement joins TRBV10-3 to TRBJ1-2; tentative D call: TRBD1 (6 bases). V was pared by 5 bases and J by 4 bases, with 23 bases between. Germline loops: CDR1 ENHRY, CDR2 SYGVKD. This CDR3 is 17 amino acids long. CDR3 DNA: TGTGCCATCAGTAATACAGGGATACGCCCTTCTGGCTATGGCTACACCTTC. Residues: CAISNTGIRPSGYGYTF.

Written as DNA, the CDR3 is TGCAGTGCTAGTGCAGGGTGGGGTGGCTACACCTTC. Translation gives CSASAGWGGYTF. This sequence joins TRBV20-1 and TRBJ1-2, with D tentatively TRBD1 (5 bases). Germline V CDR1 and CDR2: DFQATT, SNEGSKA (reference sequence). This CDR3 is 12 amino acids long. Trimming took off 3 bases at V and 7 bases at J, with 12 bases between the two ends.

This clone was counted many times. V is TRBV19 and J is TRBJ2-1, with 8 bases lining up with TRBD1. Germline V gene sequence: CDR1 LNHDA, CDR2 SQIVND (reference sequence). J was trimmed by 4 bases and V by 4 bases; bases with no gene match: 6. CDR3 length: 15 amino acids. The CDR3 protein is CASSNSRGPYNEQFF. As DNA, the CDR3 is TGTGCCAGTAGTAACTCCAGGGGGCCGTACAATGAGCAGTTCTTC.

The rearrangement uses TRBV9 and TRBJ2-3; 10 bases fit TRBD2. Germline CDR1 and CDR2: SGDLS and YYNGEE. CDR3 length: 15 residues. After removal of 4 bases from V and 3 bases from J, the junction contained 5 bases not matched to a gene. CDR3 bases: TGTGCCAGCAGCTTCGGACTAGCGGTAACAGATACGCAGTATTTT. Translated, it gives CASSFGLAVTDTQYF.

This clone was detected only a few times. This chain joins TRBV29-1 and TRBJ1-4; D call uncertain. The CDR3 has 14 amino acids. Germline CDR1 and CDR2: SQVTM and ANQGSEA. Trimming shortened V by 8 bases and J by 0 bases, and 13 bases separated the two germline ends. CDR3 sequence reads: CSPAPTATNEKLFF. The CDR3 bases are TGCAGCCCCGCCCCGACTGCAACTAATGAAAAACTGTTTTTT.

The chain is built from TRBV28 and TRBJ2-2; 9 bases fit TRBD2. V lost 0 bases and J lost 5; bases outside the gene matches: 16. CDR3 length equals 20 residues. Germline V gives CDR1 MDHEN, CDR2 SYDVKM. The CDR3 region is CASSLCHSSGTSWLTGELFF. The DNA for the CDR3 is TGTGCCAGCAGTTTATGTCATTCCTCTGGGACTAGCTGGTTAACCGGGGAGCTGTTTTTT.

This chain joins TRBV6-5 and TRBJ1-4, with 7 bases lining up with TRBD1. Germline CDR1 MNHEY, CDR2 SVGAGI. The CDR3 length is 16 residues. V was clipped by 2 bases and J by 7 bases; unmatched bases: 10. In DNA form, the CDR3 reads TGTGCCAGCAGTTACCCGAGACAGGGAACATTTGAAAAACTGTTTTTT. This encodes CASSYPRQGTFEKLFF.

The V and J genes are TRBV7-2 and TRBJ1-6; D uncertain. Germline loops: CDR1 SGHTA, CDR2 FQGNSA. CDR3 length: 14 amino acids. V lost 0 bases and J 7 bases, leaving 7 bases between the germline ends. The CDR3 bases are TGTGCCAGCAGCTTAGCAGGAGCCAATTCACCCCTCCACTTT. This sequence encodes CASSLAGANSPLHF. Using reference TRBV7-2 and TRBJ1-6 for the parts outside the CDR3, the full variable domain is GAGVSQSPSNKVTEKGKDVELRCDPISGHTALYWYRQSLGQGLEFLIYFQGNSAPDKSGLPSDRFSAERTGGSVSTLTIQRTQQEDSAVYLCASSLAGANSPLHFGNGTRLTVT.